This T cell receptor (beta chain) was sequenced during a study of blood T cells in healthy people across ages. A second 7 to 11 cycle PCR used barcoded and J-beta primers. Each cDNA molecule, via a template-switch adaptor with 12 random nucleotides, was tagged. TCRdb independently ran MiXCR on the 5' RACE reads; one entry per CDR3 protein. The top ten hold roughly 7.9% of the sample, which has some 1.4 million distinct CDR3 sequences, around 42% seen once. The CDR3 extends over 16 amino acids. Trimming took 3 bases from V and 0 from J, leaving 13 bases between them. Germline CDR1 LGHNA, CDR2 YNFKEQ. This clonotype was seen at least ten times.

The J gene is TRBJ2-3, the V gene TRBV4-2; weak D call: TRBD2 (5 bases). The receptor's source is a woman aged 18-29 years in good health. Sequencing was done on a sample of blood. CDR3 protein: CASSQASTPSTDTQYF. The CDR3 coding sequence is TGTGCCAGCAGCCAGGCTAGCACCCCTAGCACAGATACGCAGTATTTT.